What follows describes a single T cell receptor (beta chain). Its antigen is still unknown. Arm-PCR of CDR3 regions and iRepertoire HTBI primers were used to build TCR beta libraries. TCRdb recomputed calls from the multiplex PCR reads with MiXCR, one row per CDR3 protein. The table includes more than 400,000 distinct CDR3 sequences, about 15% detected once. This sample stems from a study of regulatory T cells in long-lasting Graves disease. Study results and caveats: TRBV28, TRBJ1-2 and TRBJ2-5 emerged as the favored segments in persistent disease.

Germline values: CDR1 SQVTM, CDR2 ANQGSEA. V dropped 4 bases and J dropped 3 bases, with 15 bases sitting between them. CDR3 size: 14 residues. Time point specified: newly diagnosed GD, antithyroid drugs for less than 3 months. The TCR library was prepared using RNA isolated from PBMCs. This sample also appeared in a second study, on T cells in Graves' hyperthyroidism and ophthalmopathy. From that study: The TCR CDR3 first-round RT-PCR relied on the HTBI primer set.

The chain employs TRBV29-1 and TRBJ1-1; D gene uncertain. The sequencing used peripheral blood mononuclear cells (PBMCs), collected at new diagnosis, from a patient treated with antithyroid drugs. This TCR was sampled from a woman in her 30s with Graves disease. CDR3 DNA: TGCAGCGTTGGTTCCCTGGGGAAGTACACTGAAGCTTTCTTT. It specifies CSVGSLGKYTEAFF.